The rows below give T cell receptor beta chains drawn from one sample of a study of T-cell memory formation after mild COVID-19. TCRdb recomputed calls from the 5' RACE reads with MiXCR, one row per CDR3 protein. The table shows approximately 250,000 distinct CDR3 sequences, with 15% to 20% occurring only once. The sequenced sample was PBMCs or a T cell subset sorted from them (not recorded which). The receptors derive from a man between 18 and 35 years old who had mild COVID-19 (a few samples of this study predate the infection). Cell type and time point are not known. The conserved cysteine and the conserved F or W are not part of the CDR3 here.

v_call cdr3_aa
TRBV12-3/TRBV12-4 ASSLALVNTEAF
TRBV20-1 STGFRDTGELF
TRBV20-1 SARLAGRHEQY
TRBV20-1 SAPRGGLDEQF
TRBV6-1 ASSELGGNGYT
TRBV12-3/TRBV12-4 ASSPTEASGYT
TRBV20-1 SASPGHAEAF
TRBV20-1 SANPGQSPDGYT
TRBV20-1 SARPGARATEAF
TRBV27 ASSLNRGEGYT
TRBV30 AWSAQGATEAF
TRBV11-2 ASSFAGAAGELF
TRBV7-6 ASSLTSGGGDTQY
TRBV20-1 SASSTAGTEAF
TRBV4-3 ASSPSRTGAYEQY
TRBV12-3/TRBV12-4 ASTRQDPGMNTEAF
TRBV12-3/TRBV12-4 ASSLMEGTYGYT
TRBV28 ASSLTTSGVRDTQY